The sequence of this T cell receptor (beta chain) was determined in a study of shared clonotypes between healthy human individuals. V was pared by 4 bases and J by 3 bases, with 20 bases between. The V gene's germline CDR1 is SGHRS and CDR2 YFSETQ. There are 17 residues in the CDR3. Whole-study results and caveats: Sequencing of the sorted subsets was shown by rarefaction to be incomplete despite large depth.

A CD45RA+ naive subset and a CD45RA-negative memory subset were split from CD4+ cells. A deep-level run was used for the assay. Profiling relied on immunoSEQ multiplex PCR, and the TCRdb table lists in-frame clones only, not all of them. The sample lists about a million clones, approximately 76% occurring once. Points on this clone: The antigen remains undetermined.

This receptor was taken from a man younger than 35 in good health. The source material was memory CD4+ T cells sorted from blood. As for subset: CD45RA-negative fraction. V gene TRBV5-1 combines with J gene TRBJ2-4; D assignment may be TRBD1 or TRBD2 (5 bases each). The chain's CDR3 is CASSPLGVSGGKNIQYF. CDR3 nucleotide sequence: TGCGCCAGCAGCCCTTTGGGGGTATCTGGAGGCAAAAACATTCAGTACTTC.